This T cell receptor beta chain is from a study of T-cell memory formation after mild COVID-19. Looking at the study overall: Clustering of TCRs was largely donor specific.

In regard to this clonotype: Its antigen remains unknown.

Study-wide findings and caveats: Clones contracting over day 15 to 85 were CD4/CD8 balanced, with later expanders leaning CD4+.

TCRdb used MiXCR to reprocess the 5' RACE reads, holding one entry per CDR3 protein. The sample has about 110,000 distinct CDR3 sequences; around 11% are singletons. This receptor was taken from an adult woman who had mild COVID-19 (a few samples of this study predate the infection). Cell type and time point are not known. The source material was PBMCs or a T cell subset sorted from them (not recorded which).

CDR3 in amino acids: CASSAGTVPYNEQFF. For the CDR3, the DNA is TGTGCCAGCAGTGCCGGGACGGTACCCTACAATGAGCAGTTCTTC. This chain joins TRBV6-1 and TRBJ2-1; D may correspond to TRBD1 or TRBD2 (5 bases each). V dropped 4 bases and J dropped 2 bases, with 12 bases sitting between them. CDR1 is MNHNS and CDR2 is SASEGT in the germline V gene. The CDR3 length is 15 residues.